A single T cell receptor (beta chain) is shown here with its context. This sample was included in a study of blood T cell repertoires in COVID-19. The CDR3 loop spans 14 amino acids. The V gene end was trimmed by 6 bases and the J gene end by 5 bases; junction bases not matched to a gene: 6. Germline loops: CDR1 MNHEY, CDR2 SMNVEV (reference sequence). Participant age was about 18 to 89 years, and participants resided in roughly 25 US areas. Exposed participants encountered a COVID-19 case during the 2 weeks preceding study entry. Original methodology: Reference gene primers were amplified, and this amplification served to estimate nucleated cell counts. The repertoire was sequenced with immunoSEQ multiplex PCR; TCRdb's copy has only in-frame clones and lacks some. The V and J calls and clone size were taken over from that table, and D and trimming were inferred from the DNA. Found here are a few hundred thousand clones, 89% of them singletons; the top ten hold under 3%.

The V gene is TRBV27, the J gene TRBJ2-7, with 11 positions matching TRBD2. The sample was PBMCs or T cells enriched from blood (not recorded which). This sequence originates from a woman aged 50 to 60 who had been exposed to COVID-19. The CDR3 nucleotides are TGTGCCAGCAGGCACACTAGCGGGGGAAACGAGCAGTACTTC. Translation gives CASRHTSGGNEQYF.